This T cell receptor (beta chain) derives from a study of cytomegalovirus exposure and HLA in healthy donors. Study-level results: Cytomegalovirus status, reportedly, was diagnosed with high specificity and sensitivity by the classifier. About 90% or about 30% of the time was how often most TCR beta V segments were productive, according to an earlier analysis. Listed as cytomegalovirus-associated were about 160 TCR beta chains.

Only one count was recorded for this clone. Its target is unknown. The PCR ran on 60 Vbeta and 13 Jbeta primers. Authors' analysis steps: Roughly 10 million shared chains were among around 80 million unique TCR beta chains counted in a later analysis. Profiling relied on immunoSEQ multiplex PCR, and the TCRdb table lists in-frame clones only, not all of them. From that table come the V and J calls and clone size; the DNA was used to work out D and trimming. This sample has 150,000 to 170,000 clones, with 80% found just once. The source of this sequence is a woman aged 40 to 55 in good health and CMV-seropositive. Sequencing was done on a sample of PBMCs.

CDR3 nucleotides: TGCGCCAGCAGCCTGGGACTAGCTAGCTCCTACGAGCAGTACTTC. Translation gives CASSLGLASSYEQYF. The rearrangement links TRBV5-1 to TRBJ2-7, with 9 bases identical to TRBD2. The CDR3 extends over 15 amino acids. Germline V gene data show CDR1 as SGHRS and CDR2 as YFSETQ. V gave up 4 bases and J gave up 0 bases; unmatched junction bases: 5.